This TCR beta chain was sequenced for a study of blood T cell repertoires in COVID-19. V gave up 0 bases and J gave up 3 bases, with 10 bases separating them. Per the germline V gene, CDR1 is SGDLS and CDR2 is YYNGEE. The CDR3 has 16 amino acids. Some clones are missing from TCRdb's copy, which holds only in-frame ones; the method was immunoSEQ multiplex PCR. Among some 130,000 clones, roughly 91% were seen once, and the ten largest hold more than 3.5%. This clone was observed a single time. The sequenced sample was peripheral blood. The receptor was derived from a man aged 55 to 70 with COVID-19, enrolled during active disease. The chain has TRBV9 and TRBJ2-6; D possibly corresponds to TRBD1 (5 bases). In nucleotides, the CDR3 is TGTGCCAGCAGCGTAGACGACAGTTATGGGGCCAACGTCCTGACTTTC. It encodes CASSVDDSYGANVLTF.